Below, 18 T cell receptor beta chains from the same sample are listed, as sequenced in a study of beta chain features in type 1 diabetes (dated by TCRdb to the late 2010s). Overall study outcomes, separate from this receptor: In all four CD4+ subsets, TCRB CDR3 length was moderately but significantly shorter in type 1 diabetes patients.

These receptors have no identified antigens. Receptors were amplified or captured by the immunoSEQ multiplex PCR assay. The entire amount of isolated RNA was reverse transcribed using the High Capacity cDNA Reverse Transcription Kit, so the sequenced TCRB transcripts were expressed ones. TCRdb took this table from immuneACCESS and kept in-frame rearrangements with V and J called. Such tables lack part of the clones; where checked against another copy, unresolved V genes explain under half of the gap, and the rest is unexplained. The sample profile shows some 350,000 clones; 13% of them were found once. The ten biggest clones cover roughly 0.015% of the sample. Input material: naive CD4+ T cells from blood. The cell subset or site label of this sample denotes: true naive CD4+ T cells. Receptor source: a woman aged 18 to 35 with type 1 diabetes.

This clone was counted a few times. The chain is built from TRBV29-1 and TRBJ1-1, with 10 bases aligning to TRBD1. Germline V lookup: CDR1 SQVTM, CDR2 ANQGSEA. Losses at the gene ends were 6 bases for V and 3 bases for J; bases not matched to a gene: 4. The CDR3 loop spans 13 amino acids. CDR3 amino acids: CSVAGTGDTEAFF. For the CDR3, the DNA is TGCAGCGTCGCCGGGACAGGGGACACTGAAGCTTTCTTT.

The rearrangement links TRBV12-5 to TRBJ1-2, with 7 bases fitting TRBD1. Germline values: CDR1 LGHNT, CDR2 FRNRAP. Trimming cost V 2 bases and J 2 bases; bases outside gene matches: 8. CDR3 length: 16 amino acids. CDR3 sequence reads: CASGLSPDRENYGYTF. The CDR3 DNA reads TGTGCTAGTGGTTTGTCTCCCGACAGGGAAAACTATGGCTACACCTTC.

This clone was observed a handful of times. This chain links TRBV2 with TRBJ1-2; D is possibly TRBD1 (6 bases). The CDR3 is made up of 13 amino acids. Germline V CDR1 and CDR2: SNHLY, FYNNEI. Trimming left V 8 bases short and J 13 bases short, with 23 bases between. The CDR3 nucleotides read TGTGCCAGCGCTGACAGGAGCGTAGGTTTCTGCACCTTC. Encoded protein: CASADRSVGFCTF.

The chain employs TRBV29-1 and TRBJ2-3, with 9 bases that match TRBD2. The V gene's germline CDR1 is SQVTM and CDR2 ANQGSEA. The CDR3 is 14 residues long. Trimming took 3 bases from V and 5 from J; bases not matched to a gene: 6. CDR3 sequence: CSVEFLAGQDTQYF. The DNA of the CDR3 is TGCAGCGTTGAGTTCCTAGCGGGACAAGATACGCAGTATTTT.

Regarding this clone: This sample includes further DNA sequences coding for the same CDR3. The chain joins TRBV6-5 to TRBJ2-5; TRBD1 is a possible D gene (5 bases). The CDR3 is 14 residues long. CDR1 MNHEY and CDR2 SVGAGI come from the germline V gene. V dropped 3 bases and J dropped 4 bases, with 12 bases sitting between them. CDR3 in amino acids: CASSYSRARETQYF. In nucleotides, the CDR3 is TGTGCCAGCAGTTATAGCAGGGCCCGAGAGACCCAGTACTTC.

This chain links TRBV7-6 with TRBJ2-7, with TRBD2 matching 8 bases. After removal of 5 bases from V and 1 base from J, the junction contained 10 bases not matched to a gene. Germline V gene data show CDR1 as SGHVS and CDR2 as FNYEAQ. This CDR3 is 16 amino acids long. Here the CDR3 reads CASSHDIAGSSYEQYF. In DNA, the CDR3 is TGTGCCAGCAGCCACGATATAGCGGGATCGTCCTACGAGCAGTACTTC.

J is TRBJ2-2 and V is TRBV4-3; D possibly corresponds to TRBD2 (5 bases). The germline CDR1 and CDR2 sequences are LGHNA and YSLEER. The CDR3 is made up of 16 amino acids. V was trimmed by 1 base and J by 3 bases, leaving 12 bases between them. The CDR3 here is CASSQAGGRYTGELFF. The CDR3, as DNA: TGCGCCAGCAGCCAAGCGGGCGGGCGATACACCGGGGAGCTGTTTTTT.

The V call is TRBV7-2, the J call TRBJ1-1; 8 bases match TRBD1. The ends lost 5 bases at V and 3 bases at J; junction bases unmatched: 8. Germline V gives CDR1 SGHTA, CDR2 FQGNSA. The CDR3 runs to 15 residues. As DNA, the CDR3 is TGTGCCAGCAGCCCAAGCCGGGGACAGGACACTGAAGCTTTCTTT. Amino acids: CASSPSRGQDTEAFF.

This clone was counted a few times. CDR3 coding DNA: TGTGCCACCAGAGAGATCGTCCGGGACACTGAAGCTTTCTTT. This encodes CATREIVRDTEAFF. The chain links TRBV7-8 to TRBJ1-1; no clear D gene. This CDR3 spans 14 amino acids. Trimming shortened V by 10 bases and J by 3 bases, and 18 bases separated the two germline ends. CDR1 and CDR2 from the germline V gene are SGHVS and FQNEAQ.

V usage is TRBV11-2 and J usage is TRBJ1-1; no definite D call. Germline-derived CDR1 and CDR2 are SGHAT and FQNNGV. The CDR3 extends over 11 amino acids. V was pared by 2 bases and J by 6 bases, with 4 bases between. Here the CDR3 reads CASSLLAEAFF. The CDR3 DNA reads TGTGCCAGCAGCTTATTAGCTGAAGCTTTCTTT.

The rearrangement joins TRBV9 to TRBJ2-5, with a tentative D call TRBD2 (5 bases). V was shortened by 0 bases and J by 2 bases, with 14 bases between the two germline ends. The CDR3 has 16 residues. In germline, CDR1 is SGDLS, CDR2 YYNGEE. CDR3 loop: CASSVGENSGQETQYF. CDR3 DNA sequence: TGTGCCAGCAGCGTAGGAGAGAACTCGGGGCAAGAGACCCAGTACTTC.

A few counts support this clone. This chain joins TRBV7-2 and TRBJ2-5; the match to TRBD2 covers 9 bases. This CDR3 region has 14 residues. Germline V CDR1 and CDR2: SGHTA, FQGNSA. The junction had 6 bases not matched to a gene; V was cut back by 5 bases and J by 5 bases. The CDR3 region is CASSAASGMETQYF. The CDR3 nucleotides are TGTGCCAGCAGCGCTGCTAGCGGGATGGAGACCCAGTACTTC.

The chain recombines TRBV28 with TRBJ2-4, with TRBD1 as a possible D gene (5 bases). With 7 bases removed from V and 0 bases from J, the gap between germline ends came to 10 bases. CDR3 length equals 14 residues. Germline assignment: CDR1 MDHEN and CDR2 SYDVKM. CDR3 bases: TGTGCCAGCATTCCCCAGGGAGCCAAAAACATTCAGTACTTC. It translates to CASIPQGAKNIQYF. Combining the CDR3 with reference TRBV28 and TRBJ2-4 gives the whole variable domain DVKVTQSSRYLVKRTGEKVFLECVQDMDHENMFWYRQDPGLGLRLIYFSYDVKMKEKGDIPEGYSVSREKKERFSLILESASTNQTSMYLCASIPQGAKNIQYFGAGTRLSVL.

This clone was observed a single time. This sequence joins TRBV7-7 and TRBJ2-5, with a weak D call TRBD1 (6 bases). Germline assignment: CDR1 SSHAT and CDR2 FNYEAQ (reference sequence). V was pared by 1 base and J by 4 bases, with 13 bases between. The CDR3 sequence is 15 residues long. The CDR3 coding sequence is TGTGCCAGCAGCTTAGTCGGCAGAGGGGGAGAGACCCAGTACTTC. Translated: CASSLVGRGGETQYF.

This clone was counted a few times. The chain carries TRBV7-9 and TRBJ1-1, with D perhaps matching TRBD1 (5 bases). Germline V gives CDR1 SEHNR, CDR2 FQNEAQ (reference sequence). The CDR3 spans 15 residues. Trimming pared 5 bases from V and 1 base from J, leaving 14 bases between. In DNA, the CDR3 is TGTGCCAGCAGCGCCTCCGCAGGGCAGAACACTGAAGCTTTCTTT. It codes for CASSASAGQNTEAFF.

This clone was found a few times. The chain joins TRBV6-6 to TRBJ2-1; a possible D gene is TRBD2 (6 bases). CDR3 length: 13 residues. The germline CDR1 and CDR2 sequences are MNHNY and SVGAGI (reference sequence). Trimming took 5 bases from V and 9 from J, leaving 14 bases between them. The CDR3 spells CASSDREIGEQFF. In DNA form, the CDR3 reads TGTGCCAGCAGTGACCGGGAGATAGGTGAGCAGTTCTTC.

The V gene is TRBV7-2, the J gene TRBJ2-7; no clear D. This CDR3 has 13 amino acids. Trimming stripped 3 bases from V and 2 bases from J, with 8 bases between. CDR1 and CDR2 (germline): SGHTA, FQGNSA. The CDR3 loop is CASSLGVTYEQYV. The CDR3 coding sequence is TGTGCCAGCAGCTTGGGCGTAACCTACGAGCAGTACGTC.

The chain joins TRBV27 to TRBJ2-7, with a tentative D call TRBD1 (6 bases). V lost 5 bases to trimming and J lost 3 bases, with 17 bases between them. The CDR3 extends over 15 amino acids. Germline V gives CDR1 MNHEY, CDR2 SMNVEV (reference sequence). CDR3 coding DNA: TGTGCCAGCAGTCATCATACACAGGGAAGCTACGAGCAGTACTTC. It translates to CASSHHTQGSYEQYF.